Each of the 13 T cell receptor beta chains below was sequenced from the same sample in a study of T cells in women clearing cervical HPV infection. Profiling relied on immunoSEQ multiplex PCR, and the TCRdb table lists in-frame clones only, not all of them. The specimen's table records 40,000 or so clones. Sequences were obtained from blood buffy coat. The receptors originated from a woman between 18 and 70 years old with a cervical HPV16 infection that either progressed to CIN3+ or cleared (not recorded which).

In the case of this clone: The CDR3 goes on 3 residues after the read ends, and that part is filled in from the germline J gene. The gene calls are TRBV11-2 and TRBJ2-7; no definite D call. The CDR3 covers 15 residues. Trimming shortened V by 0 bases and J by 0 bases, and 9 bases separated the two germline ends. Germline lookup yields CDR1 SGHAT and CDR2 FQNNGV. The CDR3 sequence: CASSLDSSLSYEQYF. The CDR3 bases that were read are TGTGCCAGCAGCTTAGATAGCAGTCTCTCCTACGAG.

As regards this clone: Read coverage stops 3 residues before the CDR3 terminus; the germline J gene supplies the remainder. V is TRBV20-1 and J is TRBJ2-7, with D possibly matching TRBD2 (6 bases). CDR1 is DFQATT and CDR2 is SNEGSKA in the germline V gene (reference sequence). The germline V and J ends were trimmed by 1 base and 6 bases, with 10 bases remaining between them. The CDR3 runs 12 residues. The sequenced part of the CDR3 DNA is TGCAGTGCTAGAGTTTACGGGGGCGAG. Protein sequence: CSARVYGGE. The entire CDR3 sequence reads CSARVYGGEQYF.

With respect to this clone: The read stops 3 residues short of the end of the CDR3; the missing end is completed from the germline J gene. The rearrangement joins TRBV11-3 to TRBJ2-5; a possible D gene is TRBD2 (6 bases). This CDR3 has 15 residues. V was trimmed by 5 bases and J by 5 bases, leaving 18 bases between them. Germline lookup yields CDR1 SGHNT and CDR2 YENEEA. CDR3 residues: CASSPGPIGGETQYF. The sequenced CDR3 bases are TGTGCCAGCAGCCCCGGTCCAATCGGAGGGGAGACC.

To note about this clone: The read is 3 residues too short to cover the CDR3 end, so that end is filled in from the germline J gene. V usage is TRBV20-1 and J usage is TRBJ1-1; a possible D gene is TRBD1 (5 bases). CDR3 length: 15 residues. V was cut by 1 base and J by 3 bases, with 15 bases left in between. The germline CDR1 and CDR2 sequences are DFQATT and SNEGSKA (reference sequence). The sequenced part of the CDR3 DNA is TGCAGTGCTAGAGGGTGGTCAGGGATGGACACTGAA. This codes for CSARGWSGMDTE. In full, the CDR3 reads CSARGWSGMDTEAFF.

The sequenced part of the CDR3 DNA is TGCAGCGTTCTTTCCTCTAGTGGCAATGAG. As protein: CSVLSSSGNE. The whole CDR3 region reads CSVLSSSGNEQFF. This rearrangement joins TRBV29-1 to TRBJ2-1; D unclear. With the read ending 3 residues before the CDR3 end, the germline J gene is used to fill in that end. V was shortened by 5 bases and J by 6 bases, with 14 bases between the two germline ends. Germline V gene data show CDR1 as SQVTM and CDR2 as ANQGSEA. CDR3 length: 13 amino acids.

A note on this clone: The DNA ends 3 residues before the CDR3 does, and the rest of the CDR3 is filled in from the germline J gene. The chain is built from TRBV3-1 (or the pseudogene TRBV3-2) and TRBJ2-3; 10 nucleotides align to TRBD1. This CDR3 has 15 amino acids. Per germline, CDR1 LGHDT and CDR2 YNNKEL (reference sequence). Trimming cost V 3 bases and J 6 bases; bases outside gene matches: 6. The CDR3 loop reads CASSQKGQGKDTQYF. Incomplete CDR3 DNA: TGTGCCAGCAGCCAGAAGGGACAGGGGAAGGATACG.

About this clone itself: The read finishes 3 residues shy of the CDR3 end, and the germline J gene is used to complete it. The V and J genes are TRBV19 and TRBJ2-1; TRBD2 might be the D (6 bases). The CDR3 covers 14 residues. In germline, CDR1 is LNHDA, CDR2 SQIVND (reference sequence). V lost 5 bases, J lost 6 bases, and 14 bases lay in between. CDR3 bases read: TGTGCCAGTAGTGGTAGCGGTTCCGGCAATGAG. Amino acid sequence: CASSGSGSGNE. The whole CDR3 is CASSGSGSGNEQFF.

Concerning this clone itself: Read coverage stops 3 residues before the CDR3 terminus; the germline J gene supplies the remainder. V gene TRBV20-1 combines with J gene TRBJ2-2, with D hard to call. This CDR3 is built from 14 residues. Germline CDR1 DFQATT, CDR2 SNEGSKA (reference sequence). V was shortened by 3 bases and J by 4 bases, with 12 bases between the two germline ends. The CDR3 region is CSASPVAGTGELFF. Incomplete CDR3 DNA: TGCAGTGCTAGCCCGGTCGCAGGCACCGGGGAG.

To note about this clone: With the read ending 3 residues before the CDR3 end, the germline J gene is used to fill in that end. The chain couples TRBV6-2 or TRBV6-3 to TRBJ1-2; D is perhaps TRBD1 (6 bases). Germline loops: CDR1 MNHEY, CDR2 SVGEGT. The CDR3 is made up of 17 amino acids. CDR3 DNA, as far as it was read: TGTGCCAGCAGTTACGGACTAGCGGGAGGGGGAATTTACGAC. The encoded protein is CASSYGLAGGGIYD. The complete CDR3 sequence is CASSYGLAGGGIYDYTF.

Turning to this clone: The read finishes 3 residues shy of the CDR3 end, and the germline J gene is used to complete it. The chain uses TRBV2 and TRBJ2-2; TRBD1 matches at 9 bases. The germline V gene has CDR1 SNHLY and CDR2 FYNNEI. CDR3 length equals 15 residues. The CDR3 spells CASSEAGTGYSPLFF. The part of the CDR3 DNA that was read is TGTGCCAGCAGTGAAGCCGGGACAGGGTATTCACCG. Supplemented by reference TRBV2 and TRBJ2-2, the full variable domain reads EPEVTQTPSHQVTQMGQEVILRCVPISNHLYFYWYRQILGQKVEFLVSFYNNEISEKSEIFDDQFSVERPDGSNFTLKIRSTKLEDSAMYFCASSEAGTGYSPLFFGEGSRLTVL.

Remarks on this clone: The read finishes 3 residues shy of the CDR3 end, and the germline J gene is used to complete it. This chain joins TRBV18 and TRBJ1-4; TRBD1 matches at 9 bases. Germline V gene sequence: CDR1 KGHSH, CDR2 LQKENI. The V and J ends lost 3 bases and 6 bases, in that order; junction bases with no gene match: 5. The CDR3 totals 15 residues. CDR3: CASSPGTGRDEKLFF. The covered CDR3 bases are TGTGCCAGCTCACCTGGGACAGGGAGGGATGAAAAA.

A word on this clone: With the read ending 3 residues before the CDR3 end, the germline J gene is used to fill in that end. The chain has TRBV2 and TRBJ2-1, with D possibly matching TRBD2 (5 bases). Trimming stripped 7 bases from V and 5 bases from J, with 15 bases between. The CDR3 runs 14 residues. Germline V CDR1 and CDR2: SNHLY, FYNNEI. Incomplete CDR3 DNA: TGTGCCAGCAATGAGGGAGCGGAGGACAATGAG. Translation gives CASNEGAEDNE. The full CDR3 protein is CASNEGAEDNEQFF.

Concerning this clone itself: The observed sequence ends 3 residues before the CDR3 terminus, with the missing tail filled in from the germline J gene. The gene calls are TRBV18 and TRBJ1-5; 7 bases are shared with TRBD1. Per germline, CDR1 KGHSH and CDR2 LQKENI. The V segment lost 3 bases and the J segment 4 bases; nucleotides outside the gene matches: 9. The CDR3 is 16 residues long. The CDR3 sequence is CASSPDRAILNQPQHF. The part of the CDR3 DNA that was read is TGTGCCAGCTCACCCGACAGGGCGATTTTGAATCAGCCC.